The source of this TCR beta chain is a study of response to subunit inactivated influenza vaccine. TCRdb re-derived calls from the RT-PCR reads in MiXCR, one entry per CDR3 protein. The sample contains roughly 190,000 distinct CDR3 sequences, 12% of which appear only once. This CDR3 is built from 13 residues. The germline gives CDR1 SGDLS, CDR2 YYNGEE. V was cut by 1 base and J by 4 bases, with 8 bases left in between. This clonotype was counted ten times or more. This sample also belongs to another study, concerning T cells expressing NK-cell markers. As that study records: A 5'RACE template switching approach incorporating UMIs was used to make TCR beta cDNA. One of eight sequenced donors was HCMV-seronegative; the other seven were seropositive.

The receptor comes from a man aged 45-65 years who received an inactivated influenza vaccine. The specimen was CD8+ T cells sorted from PBMCs, collected roughly 12 days after vaccination. V gene TRBV9 combines with J gene TRBJ1-1; D gene ambiguous. CDR3 loop: CASSVQDFTEAFF. The DNA for the CDR3 is TGTGCCAGCAGCGTACAGGATTTCACTGAAGCTTTCTTT.